The source of this TCR beta chain is a study of early T cells in non-severe SARS-CoV-2 infection. The wider study: Chains stayed unpaired after sequencing of bulk RNA from unsorted whole blood.

This clonotype was recorded many times. The V end was cut by 4 bases, the J end by 8 bases, with 11 bases between. Germline V CDR1 and CDR2: SQVTM, ANQGSEA. This CDR3 region has 11 residues. TCRdb re-analysed the 5' RACE reads in MiXCR, keeping a single row per CDR3 protein. The data show approximately 66,000 distinct CDR3 sequences, around 12% seen once. The rearrangement joins TRBV29-1 to TRBJ1-2; D uncertain. The sequence came from an adult who was a healthcare worker with PCR-confirmed SARS-CoV-2 infection or an uninfected control (not recorded which). The donor label of this sample is uncertain. Sequences were derived from whole blood, sampled at baseline. The CDR3 here is CSVARFGGYTF. DNA for the CDR3: TGCAGCGTTGCAAGGTTTGGGGGCTACACCTTC.